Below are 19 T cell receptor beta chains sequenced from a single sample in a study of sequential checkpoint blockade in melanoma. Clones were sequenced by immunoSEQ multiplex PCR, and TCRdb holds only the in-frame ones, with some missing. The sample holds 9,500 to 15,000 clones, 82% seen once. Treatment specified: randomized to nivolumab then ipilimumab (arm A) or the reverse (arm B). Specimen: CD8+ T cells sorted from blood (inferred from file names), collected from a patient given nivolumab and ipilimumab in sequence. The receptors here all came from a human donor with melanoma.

In nucleotides, the CDR3 is TGTGCCAGCATTCCTTCTCAGGGGTCAGGCCCAGAGACCCAGTACTTC. Translation: CASIPSQGSGPETQYF. The chain joins TRBV7-9 to TRBJ2-5; TRBD1 is a possible D gene (6 bases). V lost 7 bases to trimming and J lost 4 bases, with 22 bases between them. CDR3 length: 16 residues. The germline V gene has CDR1 SEHNR and CDR2 FQNEAQ (reference sequence).

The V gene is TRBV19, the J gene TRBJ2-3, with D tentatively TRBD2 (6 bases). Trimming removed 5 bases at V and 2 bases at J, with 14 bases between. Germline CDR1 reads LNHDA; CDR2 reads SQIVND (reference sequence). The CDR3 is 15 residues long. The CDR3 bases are TGTGCCAGTAGTGTAAGCGGGCTACCCACAGATACGCAGTATTTT. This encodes CASSVSGLPTDTQYF.

The CDR3 loop is CASSFFAGVEAFF. The CDR3 DNA reads TGTGCCAGCAGCTTCTTTGCGGGGGTTGAAGCTTTCTTT. The chain has TRBV7-2 and TRBJ1-1, with D tentatively TRBD1 (5 bases). Trimming cost V 3 bases and J 7 bases, with 12 bases left between them. The germline gives CDR1 SGHTA, CDR2 FQGNSA. This CDR3 is 13 amino acids long.

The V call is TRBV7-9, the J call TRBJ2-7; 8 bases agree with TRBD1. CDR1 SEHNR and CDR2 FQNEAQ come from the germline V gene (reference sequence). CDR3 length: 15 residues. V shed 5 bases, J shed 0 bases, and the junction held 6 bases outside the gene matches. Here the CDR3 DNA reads TGTGCCAGCAGCCTGGGACAGGAGTACTCCTACGAGCAGTACTTC. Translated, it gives CASSLGQEYSYEQYF.

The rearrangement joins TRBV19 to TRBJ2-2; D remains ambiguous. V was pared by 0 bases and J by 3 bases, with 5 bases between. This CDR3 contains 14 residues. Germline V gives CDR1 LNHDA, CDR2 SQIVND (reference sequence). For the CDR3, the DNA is TGTGCCAGTAGTATAGATGCGGACACCGGGGAGCTGTTTTTT. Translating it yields CASSIDADTGELFF.

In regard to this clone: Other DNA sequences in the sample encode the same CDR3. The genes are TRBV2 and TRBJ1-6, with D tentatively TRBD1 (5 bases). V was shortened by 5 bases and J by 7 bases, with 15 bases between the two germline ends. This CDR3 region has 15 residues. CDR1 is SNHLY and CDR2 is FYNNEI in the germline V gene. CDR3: CASSTPLDKNSPLHF. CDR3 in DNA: TGTGCCAGCAGTACCCCTCTGGACAAAAATTCACCCCTCCACTTT.

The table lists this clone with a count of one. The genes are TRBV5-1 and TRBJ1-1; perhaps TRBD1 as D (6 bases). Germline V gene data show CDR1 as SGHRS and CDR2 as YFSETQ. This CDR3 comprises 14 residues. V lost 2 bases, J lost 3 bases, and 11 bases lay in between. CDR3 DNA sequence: TGCGCCAGCAGCTTTACAGGGAGTGACACTGAAGCTTTCTTT. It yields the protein CASSFTGSDTEAFF.

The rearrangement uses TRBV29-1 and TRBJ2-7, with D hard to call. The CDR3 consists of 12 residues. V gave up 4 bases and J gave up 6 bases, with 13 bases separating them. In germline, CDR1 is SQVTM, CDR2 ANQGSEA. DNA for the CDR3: TGCAGCGTTGTAAAGGCAGGCCCCGAGCAGTACTTC. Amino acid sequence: CSVVKAGPEQYF.

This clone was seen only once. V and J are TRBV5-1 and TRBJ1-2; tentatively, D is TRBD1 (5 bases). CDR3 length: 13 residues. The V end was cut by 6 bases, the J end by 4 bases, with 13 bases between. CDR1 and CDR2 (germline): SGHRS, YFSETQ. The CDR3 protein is CASTSDTSYGYTF. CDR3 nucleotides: TGCGCCAGCACTTCGGACACCAGCTATGGCTACACCTTC. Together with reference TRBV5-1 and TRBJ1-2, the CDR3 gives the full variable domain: KAGVTQTPRYLIKTRGQQVTLSCSPISGHRSVSWYQQTPGQGLQFLFEYFSETQRNKGNFPGRFSGRQFSNSRSEMNVSTLELGDSALYLCASTSDTSYGYTFGSGTRLTVV.

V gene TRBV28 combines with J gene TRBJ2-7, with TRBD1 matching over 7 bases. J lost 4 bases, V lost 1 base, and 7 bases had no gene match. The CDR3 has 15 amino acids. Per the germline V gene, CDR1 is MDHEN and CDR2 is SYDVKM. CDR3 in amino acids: CASSLFVGQLYEQYF. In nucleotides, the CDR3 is TGTGCCAGCAGTTTATTCGTGGGACAGCTATACGAGCAGTACTTC. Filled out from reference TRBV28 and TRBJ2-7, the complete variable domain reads DVKVTQSSRYLVKRTGEKVFLECVQDMDHENMFWYRQDPGLGLRLIYFSYDVKMKEKGDIPEGYSVSREKKERFSLILESASTNQTSMYLCASSLFVGQLYEQYFGPGTRLTVT.

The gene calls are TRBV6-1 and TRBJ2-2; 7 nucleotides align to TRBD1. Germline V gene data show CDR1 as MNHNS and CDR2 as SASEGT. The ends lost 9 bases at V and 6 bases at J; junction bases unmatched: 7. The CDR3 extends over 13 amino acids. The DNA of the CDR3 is TGTGCCAGTCTACAGGGGAATCCCGGGGAGCTGTTTTTT. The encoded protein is CASLQGNPGELFF.

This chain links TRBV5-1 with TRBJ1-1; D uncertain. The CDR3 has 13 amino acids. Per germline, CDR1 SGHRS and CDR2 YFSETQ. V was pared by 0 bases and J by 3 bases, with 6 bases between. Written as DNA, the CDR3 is TGCGCCAGCAGCTTGGCGTCGGACACTGAAGCTTTCTTT. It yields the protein CASSLASDTEAFF.

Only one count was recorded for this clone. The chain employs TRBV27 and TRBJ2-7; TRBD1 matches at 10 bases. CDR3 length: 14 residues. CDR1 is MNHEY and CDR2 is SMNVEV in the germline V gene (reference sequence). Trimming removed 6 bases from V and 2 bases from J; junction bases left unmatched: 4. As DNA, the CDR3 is TGTGCCAGCAGCGAAGGACAGGGGGCCTACGAGCAGTACTTC. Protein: CASSEGQGAYEQYF.

This chain's CDR3 is CARHIQGANTGELFF. The CDR3 DNA follows: TGTGCCAGACACATACAGGGTGCGAACACCGGGGAGCTGTTTTTT. This sequence joins TRBV2 and TRBJ2-2, with D possibly TRBD1 on 6 matching bases. CDR3 length equals 15 residues. In germline, CDR1 is SNHLY, CDR2 FYNNEI. With 9 bases removed from V and 0 bases from J, the gap between germline ends came to 14 bases.

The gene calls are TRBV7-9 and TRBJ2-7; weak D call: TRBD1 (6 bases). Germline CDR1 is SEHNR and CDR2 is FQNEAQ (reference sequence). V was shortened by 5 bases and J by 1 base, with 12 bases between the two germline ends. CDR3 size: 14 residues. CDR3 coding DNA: TGTGCCAGCAGCCGACAGGACATTTCCTACGAGCAGTACTTC. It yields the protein CASSRQDISYEQYF.

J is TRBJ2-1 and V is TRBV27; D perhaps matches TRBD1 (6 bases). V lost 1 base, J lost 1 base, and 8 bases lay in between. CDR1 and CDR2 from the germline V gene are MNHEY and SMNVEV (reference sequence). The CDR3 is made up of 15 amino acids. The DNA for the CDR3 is TGTGCCAGCAGTTTATATCAGGGGTCCTACAATGAGCAGTTCTTC. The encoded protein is CASSLYQGSYNEQFF.

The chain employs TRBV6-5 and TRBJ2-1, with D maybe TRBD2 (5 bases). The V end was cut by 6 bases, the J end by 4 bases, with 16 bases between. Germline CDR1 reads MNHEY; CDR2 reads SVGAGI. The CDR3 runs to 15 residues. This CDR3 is CASSLRGLLYNEQFF. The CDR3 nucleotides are TGTGCCAGCAGCCTCCGCGGGTTACTTTACAATGAGCAGTTCTTC.

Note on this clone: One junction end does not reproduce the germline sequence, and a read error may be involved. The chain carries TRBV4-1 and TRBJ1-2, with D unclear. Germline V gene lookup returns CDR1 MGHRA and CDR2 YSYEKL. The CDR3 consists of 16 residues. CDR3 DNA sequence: TGCGCCGGCAGCCAAGAGCTGGGCGTTTCAAACTATGGCTACACCTTC. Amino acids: CAGSQELGVSNYGYTF.

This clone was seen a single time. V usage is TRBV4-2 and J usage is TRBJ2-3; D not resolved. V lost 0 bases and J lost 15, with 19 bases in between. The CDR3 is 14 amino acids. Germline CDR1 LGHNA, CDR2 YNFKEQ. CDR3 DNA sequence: TGTGCCAGCAGCCAAGAGGAAATGGTGCGTCAGGCCTATTTT. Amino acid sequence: CASSQEEMVRQAYF.